These 2 T cell receptor beta chains share one sample of origin, sequenced in a study of neoadjuvant nivolumab and ipilimumab in lung cancer. Sequencing used immunoSEQ multiplex PCR; TCRdb keeps in-frame clones, though not all of them. The sample lists some 30,000 clones, 90% occurring once. Sequencing was performed on peripheral blood, taken after neoadjuvant nivolumab, alone or with ipilimumab, at or shortly before surgery. The source of these receptors is an adult with non-small cell lung cancer.

This clone was observed a single time. The chain uses TRBV7-8 and TRBJ1-1; TRBD1 matches at 9 bases. Trimming removed 4 bases from V and 6 bases from J; junction bases left unmatched: 6. Germline lookup yields CDR1 SGHVS and CDR2 FQNEAQ. This CDR3 is 14 amino acids long. DNA for the CDR3: TGTGCCAGCAGCTCGGACAGGGGAAGGGCTGAAGCTTTCTTT. This translates into CASSSDRGRAEAFF.

This clone turned up a few times. The rearrangement joins TRBV6-1 to TRBJ1-1; 7 bases are a match to TRBD1. Germline CDR1 MNHNS, CDR2 SASEGT. This CDR3 spans 14 amino acids. With V trimmed by 4 bases and J by 3 bases, 5 bases remained unmatched. CDR3 in DNA: TGTGCCAGCAGTGCAAAGGGGGCGGACACTGAAGCTTTCTTT. Encoded protein: CASSAKGADTEAFF.